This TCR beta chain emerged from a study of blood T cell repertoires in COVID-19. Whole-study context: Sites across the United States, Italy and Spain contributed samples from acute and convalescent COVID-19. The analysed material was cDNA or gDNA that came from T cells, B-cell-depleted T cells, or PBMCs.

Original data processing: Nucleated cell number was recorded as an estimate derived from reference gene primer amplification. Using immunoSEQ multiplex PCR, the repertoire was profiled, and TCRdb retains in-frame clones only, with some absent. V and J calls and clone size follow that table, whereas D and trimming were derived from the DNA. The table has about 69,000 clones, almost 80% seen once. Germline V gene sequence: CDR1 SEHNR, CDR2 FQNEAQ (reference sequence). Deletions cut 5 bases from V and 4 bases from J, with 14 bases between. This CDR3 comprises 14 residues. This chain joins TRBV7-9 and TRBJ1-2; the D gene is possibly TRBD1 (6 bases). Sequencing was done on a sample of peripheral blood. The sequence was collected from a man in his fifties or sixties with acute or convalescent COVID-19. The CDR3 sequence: CASSPQQGSYGYTF. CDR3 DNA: TGTGCCAGCAGCCCCCAACAGGGATCCTATGGCTACACCTTC. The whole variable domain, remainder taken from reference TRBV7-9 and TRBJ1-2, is DTGVSQNPRHKITKRGQNVTFRCDPISEHNRLYWYRQTLGQGPEFLTYFQNEAQLEKSRLLSDRFSAERPKGSFSTLEIQRTEQGDSAMYLCASSPQQGSYGYTFGSGTRLTVV.